These 9 T cell receptor beta chains were all obtained from the same sample, sequenced in a study of T cell repertoires and HLA-DP antigens. The data were produced by immunoSEQ multiplex PCR, yet TCRdb's version contains in-frame clones alone and is incomplete. The sample carries around 100,000 clones, nearly 95% recorded once. No cognate antigen is known for these TCRs. Sequencing input: CD4+ T cells from PBMCs. Receptors were obtained from a young woman in good health and CMV-seronegative.

CDR3 DNA sequence: TGTGCTAGTGGTTTCGAGAACTATGGCTACACCTTC. It encodes CASGFENYGYTF. The chain carries TRBV12-5 and TRBJ1-2; D gene unclear. CDR1 LGHNT and CDR2 FRNRAP come from the germline V gene. The CDR3 covers 12 residues. Trimming shortened V by 3 bases and J by 2 bases, and 4 bases separated the two germline ends.

The chain is built from TRBV5-4 and TRBJ1-2; TRBD1 agrees at 8 bases. CDR1 SGHNT and CDR2 YYREEE come from the germline V gene (reference sequence). The CDR3 consists of 12 residues. Trimming removed 4 bases from V and 4 bases from J; junction bases left unmatched: 0. CDR3 nucleotides: TGTGCCAGCAGCGGACAGGGCTATGGCTACACCTTC. Its protein is CASSGQGYGYTF.

A single count supports this clone. This chain links TRBV5-1 with TRBJ2-1, with 10 bases that match TRBD2. V dropped 4 bases and J dropped 2; count of bases not matched to a gene: 21. Germline CDR1 is SGHRS and CDR2 is YFSETQ. CDR3 size: 21 residues. The chain's CDR3 is CASSIPRPGLATHSPYNEQFF. The CDR3 bases are TGCGCCAGCAGCATCCCCCGACCGGGACTAGCGACCCACTCGCCCTACAATGAGCAGTTCTTC.

V is TRBV30 and J is TRBJ1-4; TRBD1 matches 7 bases. The germline gives CDR1 GTSNPN, CDR2 SVGIG (reference sequence). V lost 3 bases and J lost 7; bases outside the gene matches: 5. The CDR3 loop spans 13 amino acids. The CDR3: CAWSDRQGEKLFF. The CDR3 DNA follows: TGTGCCTGGAGCGATCGACAGGGTGAAAAACTGTTTTTT.

The genes are TRBV27 and TRBJ2-1, with 12 bases identical to TRBD2. The CDR3 spans 17 residues. The V segment lost 5 bases and the J segment 3 bases; nucleotides outside the gene matches: 8. CDR1 and CDR2 from the germline V gene are MNHEY and SMNVEV (reference sequence). The CDR3 DNA reads as TGTGCCAGCAGTCCTACTAGCGGGAGGCACCGCTACAATGAGCAGTTCTTC. It codes for CASSPTSGRHRYNEQFF.

J is TRBJ1-1 and V is TRBV7-2, with D maybe TRBD1 (5 bases). The CDR3 sequence is 13 residues long. Germline values: CDR1 SGHTA, CDR2 FQGNSA. With 5 bases removed from V and 5 bases from J, the gap between germline ends came to 12 bases. In nucleotides, the CDR3 is TGTGCCAGCAGCCTTAAGTCAGGGACTGAAGCTTTCTTT. The encoded protein is CASSLKSGTEAFF. Full variable domain (rest looked up from reference TRBV7-2 and TRBJ1-1): GAGVSQSPSNKVTEKGKDVELRCDPISGHTALYWYRQSLGQGLEFLIYFQGNSAPDKSGLPSDRFSAERTGGSVSTLTIQRTQQEDSAVYLCASSLKSGTEAFFGQGTRLTVV.

The chain is built from TRBV19 and TRBJ2-5, with a weak D call TRBD1 (5 bases). V shed 7 bases and J shed 1 base, with 13 bases lying between them. The CDR3 has 14 residues. Germline V CDR1 and CDR2: LNHDA, SQIVND (reference sequence). The CDR3 DNA follows: TGTGCCAGTACCTCCACCGACAGCCAAGAGACCCAGTACTTC. It codes for CASTSTDSQETQYF.

This clone was found once. This chain connects TRBV4-1 to TRBJ2-1, with D perhaps matching TRBD1 or TRBD2 (6 bases each). The V end was cut by 3 bases, the J end by 4 bases, with 22 bases between. The CDR3 spans 18 residues. Germline lookup yields CDR1 MGHRA and CDR2 YSYEKL. CDR3 amino acids: CASSHRIQGSRGYNEQFF. CDR3 bases: TGCGCCAGCAGCCACAGAATCCAGGGGTCCCGGGGGTACAATGAGCAGTTCTTC.

The chain combines TRBV28 with TRBJ2-3; the D gene is possibly TRBD2 (7 bases). Germline-derived CDR1 and CDR2 are MDHEN and SYDVKM. The CDR3 has 15 residues. V was trimmed by 2 bases and J by 4 bases, leaving 13 bases between them. The chain's CDR3 is CASSLDPGGADTQYF. Here the CDR3 DNA reads TGTGCCAGCAGTTTAGACCCGGGGGGCGCAGATACGCAGTATTTT.